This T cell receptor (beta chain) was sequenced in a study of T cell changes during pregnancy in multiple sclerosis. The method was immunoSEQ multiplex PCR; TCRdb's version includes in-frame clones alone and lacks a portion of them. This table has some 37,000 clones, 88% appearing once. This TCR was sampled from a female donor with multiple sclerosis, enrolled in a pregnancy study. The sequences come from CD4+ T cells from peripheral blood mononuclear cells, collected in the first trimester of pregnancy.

The CDR3 bases are TGCAGCGCTAGGGAGGACAGGGTTGGCTACACCTTC. Translated: CSAREDRVGYTF. The J gene is TRBJ1-2, the V gene TRBV29-1; 8 bases are a match to TRBD1. Germline CDR1 reads SQVTM; CDR2 reads ANQGSEA. The CDR3 has 12 residues. The V and J ends lost 7 bases and 7 bases, in that order; junction bases with no gene match: 8.